This T cell receptor beta chain derives from a study of CD8 T cell repertoires and HIV-1 epitope variants. Concerning this clone itself: Its antigen is not identified.

Study-level points and caveats: Nef KF9 drew about five clonotypes and HW9 one, without TAALDMSHF responses.

Sequencing of TCR beta CDR3 used immunoSEQ survey depth. The data were produced by immunoSEQ multiplex PCR, yet TCRdb's version contains in-frame clones alone and is incomplete. The sample holds about 5,500 clones, 65% to 80% seen once. The specimen sequenced was cultured CD8+ T cells derived from PBMCs. This clonotype originated in a male donor with HIV.

CDR3 sequence: CASSPDSLPGAKNIQYF. The CDR3 bases are TGTGCCAGCAGCCCCGACTCTCTGCCGGGGGCCAAAAACATTCAGTACTTC. The chain links TRBV5-4 to TRBJ2-4; D is perhaps TRBD2 (5 bases). V gave up 4 bases and J gave up 1 base, with 18 bases separating them. Germline loops: CDR1 SGHNT, CDR2 YYREEE (reference sequence). This CDR3 region has 17 residues.